A selection of T cell receptor beta chains follows, all from one sample in a study of cytomegalovirus exposure and HLA in healthy donors. Repertoires were generated with immunoSEQ multiplex PCR, while TCRdb's copy carries only in-frame clones and drops some. The sample has about 140,000 clones, around 79% seen once. The specimen sequenced was PBMCs. The receptor set was obtained from a woman between 45 and 60 years old in good health and CMV-seropositive. The CDR3 runs from the conserved cysteine through the conserved F or W. Clone size is stated in some rows and not others, as once, few, many or a class when expanded.

>NA|TRBV21-1|17|TRBJ1-4
CASSKALTHITNEKLFF
>NA|TRBV7-9|16|TRBJ1-2
CASSSDRHRLVYGHTF
>NA|TRBV5-8|16|TRBJ2-7
CASSFYWKTGDYEQYF
>NA|TRBV18|14|TRBJ1-1
CASSPPYRNTEAFF
>NA|TRBV6-1|15|TRBJ2-3
CASSPTGGGLDTQYF
>NA|TRBV5-4|14|TRBJ2-2
CASSQRQGPGELFF
>few|TRBV27|15|TRBJ2-3
CASSPIGGGTDTQYF
>NA|TRBV5-1|15|TRBJ1-6
CASSLDRGSNSPLHF
>NA|TRBV30|14|TRBJ1-1
CAWSDNRGLTEAFF
>NA|TRBV9|14|TRBJ2-7
CASSGIGTFYEQYF
>NA|TRBV7-9|14|TRBJ1-4
CASSLTSTNEKLFF
>NA|TRBV5-1|15|TRBJ2-7
CASSLNRDPGDEQYF
>NA|TRBV11-2|13|TRBJ1-2
CASSSDLRGGYTF
>NA|TRBV7-9|14|TRBJ2-5
CASDPGSGEETQYF
>once|TRBV5-1|16|TRBJ2-5
CASSPTRAGGKETQYF
>NA|TRBV20-1|11|TRBJ1-4
CSALPGEKLFF
>NA|TRBV19|14|TRBJ2-5
CASGGTGRQETQYF
>NA|TRBV27|13|TRBJ1-1
CASSEVRNTEAFF
>NA|TRBV6-1|14|TRBJ1-5
CASSEARGNQPQHF
>NA|TRBV19|12|TRBJ1-2
CASSRPTDGYTF
>few|TRBV5-4|15|TRBJ2-1
CASSAGVGTYNEQFF
>NA|TRBV5-1|14|TRBJ2-7
CASSLPSDSYEQYF
>NA|TRBV28|20|TRBJ1-3
CASRSYSNFGSYSSGNTIYF
>NA|TRBV5-8|15|TRBJ2-5
CASSSRGTASETQYF
>NA|TRBV7-2|15|TRBJ1-6
CASSLDFTGSSPLHF
>NA|TRBV4-2|15|TRBJ2-7
CASSQDPGLADEQYF
>NA|TRBV4-2|15|TRBJ2-4
CASSQPGLTKNIQYF
>NA|TRBV6-5|14|TRBJ2-3
CASSYSRETDTQYF
>NA|TRBV7-3|13|TRBJ1-1
CASSSRRGTEAFF
>NA|TRBV14|15|TRBJ2-1
CASRDRGSSYNEQFF
>NA|TRBV9|14|TRBJ1-3
CASSVTGSGNTIYF
>few|TRBV14|14|TRBJ2-2
CASSQVSNTGELFF
>NA|TRBV19|13|TRBJ1-2
CATRDRGKEGYTF
>NA|TRBV6-5|13|TRBJ1-2
CASSFAEVDGYTF
>NA|TRBV29-1|13|TRBJ2-3
CSVASGDTDTQYF
>NA|TRBV28|15|TRBJ1-2
CASSFNKGRGRGYTF
>NA|TRBV5-4|15|TRBJ2-3
CASSPRTGGRDTQYF
>NA|TRBV7-9|15|TRBJ1-4
CASSSGDREAEKLFF
>few|TRBV19|14|TRBJ1-5
CASSIWQDNQPQHF
>NA|TRBV7-2|15|TRBJ2-7
CASSREGRGAYEQYF
>NA|TRBV6-5|15|TRBJ2-5
CASSAAGGRGETQYF
>NA|TRBV5-4|15|TRBJ1-5
CASSLGGQGSQPQHF
>NA|TRBV5-1|17|TRBJ1-3
CASSLGVNRDTGNTIYF
>few|TRBV6-1|11|TRBJ2-1
CASSAGYEQFF
>NA|TRBV6-5|14|TRBJ2-7
CASRLAGGSYEQYF
>few|TRBV28|13|TRBJ1-6
CATRGSYNSPLHF
>NA|TRBV19|14|TRBJ1-3
CASSPRTGGNTIYF
>NA|TRBV29-1|13|TRBJ2-7
CSVLGQNFHEQYF
>NA|TRBV6-1|16|TRBJ2-4
CASSEGTGVAKNIQYF
>NA|TRBV6-5|15|TRBJ1-1
CASSRSGTANTEAFF
>NA|TRBV7-9|14|TRBJ1-4
CASIHFATNEKLFF
>few|TRBV6-5|14|TRBJ2-3
CASSYGAGRDTQYF